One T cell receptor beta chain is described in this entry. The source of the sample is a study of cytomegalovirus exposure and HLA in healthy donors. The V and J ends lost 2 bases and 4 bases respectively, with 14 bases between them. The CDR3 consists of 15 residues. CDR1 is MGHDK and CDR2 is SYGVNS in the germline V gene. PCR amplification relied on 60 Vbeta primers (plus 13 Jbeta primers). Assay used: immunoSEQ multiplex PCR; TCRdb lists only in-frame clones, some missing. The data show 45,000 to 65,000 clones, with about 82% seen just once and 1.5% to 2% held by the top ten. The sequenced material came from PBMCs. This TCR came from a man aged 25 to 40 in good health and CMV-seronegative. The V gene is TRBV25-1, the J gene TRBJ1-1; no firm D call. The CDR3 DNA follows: TGTGCCAGCAGTGAAGTAGGTTTTCGGGGCACTGAAGCTTTCTTT. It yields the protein CASSEVGFRGTEAFF.